These 15 T cell receptor beta chains came from one sample sequenced in a study of tumor-infiltrating lymphocytes in primary liver carcinoma (dated by TCRdb to the late 2010s). Sequencing used an Illumina HiSeq 2500. Starting from around 520 ng total RNA, TCRbeta-specific cDNA was produced by reverse transcription with a constant-region primer and ProtoScript II reverse transcriptase. Three nested multiplex PCR rounds, following a slightly modified ARM-PCR procedure, were used to build the TCRbeta libraries. Each of the first two PCR rounds ran for approximately 10 cycles and used multiplex TRBV1-TRBV30 forward primers together with a Cbeta reverse primer. TCRdb redid the processing of the public reads, applying fastp at Q25 and MiXCR, and retained in-frame beta chains. Entries that share a CDR3 protein sequence are merged under the most common genes and DNA. The sample yields approximately 330,000 distinct CDR3 sequences; less than 70% were counted once. The leading ten clones occupy roughly 6% of the sample.

RNA from unsorted whole blood was extracted with TRIzol reagent, and germline DNA was obtained with the DNeasy Blood & Tissue kit. The material sequenced was peripheral blood. The receptors come from a middle-aged man with primary liver carcinoma and hepatitis B virus infection.

This clonotype was observed many times. This chain uses TRBV12-3 or TRBV12-4 with TRBJ2-1, with 7 bases fitting TRBD2. The CDR3 sequence is 15 residues long. V shed 1 base and J 9 bases; nucleotides not matched to a gene: 9. The CDR3 DNA is TGTGCCAGCAGTTTAGTGGCTAGCGGACCCGGTGAGCAGTTCTTC. Translating it yields CASSLVASGPGEQFF.

This clonotype was recorded many times. The gene calls are TRBV6-5 and TRBJ2-5; D gene uncertain. V was pared by 5 bases and J by 7 bases, with 8 bases between. The CDR3 totals 11 residues. CDR1 and CDR2 (germline): MNHEY, SVGAGI. The CDR3 DNA reads as TGTGCCAGCAGTATTGGTGGGACCCAGTACTTC. It encodes CASSIGGTQYF.

This clonotype was seen repeatedly, ten times or more. The V call is TRBV12-3 or TRBV12-4, the J call TRBJ2-5; 7 bases are shared with TRBD2. This CDR3 spans 14 amino acids. V was pared by 2 bases and J by 3 bases, with 3 bases of the junction left unmatched. The CDR3 region is CASSLTGGKETQYF. For the CDR3, the DNA is TGTGCCAGCAGTTTAACGGGAGGTAAAGAGACCCAGTACTTC.

This clonotype was picked up one time. An end of the junction does not agree with germline; a read error may underlie this. The gene calls are TRBV10-3 and TRBJ1-4; TRBD1 is a possible D gene (5 bases). This CDR3 has 15 residues. Per germline, CDR1 ENHRY and CDR2 SYGVKD. CDR3 DNA sequence: TGTGCCATCACTGAGTCGGGGGTACGCTTGGAAAAACTGTTTTTT. As protein: CAITESGVRLEKLFF.

With regard to this clonotype: Possible read error: a much larger clone is one base away. The rearrangement joins TRBV28 to TRBJ2-3, with D maybe TRBD1 (5 bases). V gave up 7 bases and J gave up 8 bases, with 16 bases separating them. Per the germline V gene, CDR1 is MDHEN and CDR2 is SYDVKM. The CDR3 runs 13 residues. The CDR3 protein is CASIQGQFGTQYF. CDR3 sequence (DNA): TGTGCCAGCATTCAGGGCCAGTTCGGTACGCAGTATTTT.

This clonotype appeared once. A much larger clone sits a single nucleotide away, making a read error possible. This is likely a read error, given that the CDR3 carries no conserved phenylalanine or tryptophan at its end. The V call is TRBV10-3, the J call TRBJ2-7; possibly TRBD1 for D (7 bases). The CDR3 sequence is 12 residues long. V was trimmed by 10 bases and J by 8 bases, leaving 18 bases between them. Germline V gene data show CDR1 as ENHRY and CDR2 as SYGVKD. DNA for the CDR3: TGTGCCACCCGCGGCGGGACAGAAAAGCAGTACTCC. It is translated as CATRGGTEKQYS.

Comments on this clonotype: A much larger clone is a single base away; this may be a read error. The CDR3 loop reads CASSYSSLGPYTDTQYF. CDR3 nucleotide sequence: TGTGCCAGCAGTTACTCGTCTCTTGGACCTTACACAGATACGCAGTATTTT. The J gene is TRBJ2-3, the V gene TRBV6-2 or TRBV6-3, with D unclear. Germline loops: CDR1 MNHEY, CDR2 SVGEGT. Trimming removed 0 bases from V and 2 bases from J, with 15 bases in between. This CDR3 has 17 amino acids.

In the case of this clonotype: This sequence may be a read error, since a much larger clone differs from it by one base. The CDR3 nucleotides are TGTGCCAGCACTACCTCAGGGGTCTACACCTTC. Protein product: CASTTSGVYTF. The rearrangement links TRBV6-5 to TRBJ1-2, with a weak D call TRBD1 (6 bases). Germline V gives CDR1 MNHEY, CDR2 SVGAGI. Trimming stripped 7 bases from V and 10 bases from J, with 13 bases between. The CDR3 is 11 amino acids.

The chain carries TRBV11-1 and TRBJ2-7; D is possibly TRBD1 or TRBD2 (6 bases each). Germline V gene lookup returns CDR1 SGHAT and CDR2 FQDESV (reference sequence). The CDR3 has 15 amino acids. Trimming stripped 5 bases from V and 6 bases from J, with 20 bases between. This chain's CDR3 is CASSPRTAGLCEQYF. CDR3 sequence (DNA): TGTGCCAGCAGCCCTCGGACAGCAGGACTATGCGAGCAGTACTTC.

The rearrangement links TRBV30 to TRBJ1-2; D uncertain. CDR1 is GTSNPN and CDR2 is SVGIG in the germline V gene (reference sequence). This CDR3 spans 12 amino acids. V was clipped by 4 bases and J by 2 bases, with 8 bases between them. CDR3 sequence reads: CAWNTDNYGYTF. In DNA form, the CDR3 reads TGTGCCTGGAATACAGACAACTATGGCTACACCTTC.

A note on this clonotype: A much larger clone differs from this one at a single base, so this may be a read error. CDR3 sequence (DNA): TGCGCCAACAGTGACAGCACAGATACGCAGTATTTT. Translated, it gives CANSDSTDTQYF. The J gene is TRBJ2-3, the V gene TRBV10-1; D gene unclear. The CDR3 extends over 12 amino acids. CDR1 and CDR2 (germline): WNHNN, SYGVQD (reference sequence).

To note about this clonotype: One end of the junction varies from germline; a read error may be responsible. This CDR3 is CDSKLTSGSADTQYF. The DNA for the CDR3 is TGTGACAGCAAACTTACTAGCGGGAGCGCAGATACGCAGTATTTT. The V call is TRBV12-3 or TRBV12-4, the J call TRBJ2-3; 11 bases are shared with TRBD2. CDR3 length: 15 amino acids.

The chain employs TRBV6-1 and TRBJ2-5; TRBD1 is a possible D gene (6 bases). Per the germline V gene, CDR1 is MNHNS and CDR2 is SASEGT. This CDR3 has 11 residues. Trimming cost V 7 bases and J 5 bases, with 8 bases left between them. CDR3 DNA: TGTGCCAGCATGAGGGGGGAGACCCAGTACTTC. Translated, it gives CASMRGETQYF.

As for this clonotype: Given the absence of the conserved phenylalanine or tryptophan at the CDR3 end, a read error is likely. The V call is TRBV30, the J call TRBJ2-2, with 7 positions matching TRBD2. The CDR3 spans 15 residues. Per germline, CDR1 GTSNPN and CDR2 SVGIG (reference sequence). V lost 5 bases, J lost 0 bases, and 6 bases stayed unmatched. CDR3 bases: TGTGCCTGGGGGAGAGCGGGATCGAACACCGGGGAGCTGTTTATT. As protein: CAWGRAGSNTGELFI.

Notes on this clonotype: A much larger clonotype is one base distant, so this may be a read error. V usage is TRBV6-5 and J usage is TRBJ1-5; 9 positions agree with TRBD1. Per the germline V gene, CDR1 is MNHEY and CDR2 is SVGAGI. There are 13 residues in the CDR3. The J segment lost 9 bases and the V segment lost 10 bases, leaving 10 bases of the junction unmatched. The CDR3 sequence is CAIALGQGLPQHF. Here the CDR3 DNA reads TGTGCCATCGCCCTGGGACAGGGCCTGCCCCAGCATTTT.